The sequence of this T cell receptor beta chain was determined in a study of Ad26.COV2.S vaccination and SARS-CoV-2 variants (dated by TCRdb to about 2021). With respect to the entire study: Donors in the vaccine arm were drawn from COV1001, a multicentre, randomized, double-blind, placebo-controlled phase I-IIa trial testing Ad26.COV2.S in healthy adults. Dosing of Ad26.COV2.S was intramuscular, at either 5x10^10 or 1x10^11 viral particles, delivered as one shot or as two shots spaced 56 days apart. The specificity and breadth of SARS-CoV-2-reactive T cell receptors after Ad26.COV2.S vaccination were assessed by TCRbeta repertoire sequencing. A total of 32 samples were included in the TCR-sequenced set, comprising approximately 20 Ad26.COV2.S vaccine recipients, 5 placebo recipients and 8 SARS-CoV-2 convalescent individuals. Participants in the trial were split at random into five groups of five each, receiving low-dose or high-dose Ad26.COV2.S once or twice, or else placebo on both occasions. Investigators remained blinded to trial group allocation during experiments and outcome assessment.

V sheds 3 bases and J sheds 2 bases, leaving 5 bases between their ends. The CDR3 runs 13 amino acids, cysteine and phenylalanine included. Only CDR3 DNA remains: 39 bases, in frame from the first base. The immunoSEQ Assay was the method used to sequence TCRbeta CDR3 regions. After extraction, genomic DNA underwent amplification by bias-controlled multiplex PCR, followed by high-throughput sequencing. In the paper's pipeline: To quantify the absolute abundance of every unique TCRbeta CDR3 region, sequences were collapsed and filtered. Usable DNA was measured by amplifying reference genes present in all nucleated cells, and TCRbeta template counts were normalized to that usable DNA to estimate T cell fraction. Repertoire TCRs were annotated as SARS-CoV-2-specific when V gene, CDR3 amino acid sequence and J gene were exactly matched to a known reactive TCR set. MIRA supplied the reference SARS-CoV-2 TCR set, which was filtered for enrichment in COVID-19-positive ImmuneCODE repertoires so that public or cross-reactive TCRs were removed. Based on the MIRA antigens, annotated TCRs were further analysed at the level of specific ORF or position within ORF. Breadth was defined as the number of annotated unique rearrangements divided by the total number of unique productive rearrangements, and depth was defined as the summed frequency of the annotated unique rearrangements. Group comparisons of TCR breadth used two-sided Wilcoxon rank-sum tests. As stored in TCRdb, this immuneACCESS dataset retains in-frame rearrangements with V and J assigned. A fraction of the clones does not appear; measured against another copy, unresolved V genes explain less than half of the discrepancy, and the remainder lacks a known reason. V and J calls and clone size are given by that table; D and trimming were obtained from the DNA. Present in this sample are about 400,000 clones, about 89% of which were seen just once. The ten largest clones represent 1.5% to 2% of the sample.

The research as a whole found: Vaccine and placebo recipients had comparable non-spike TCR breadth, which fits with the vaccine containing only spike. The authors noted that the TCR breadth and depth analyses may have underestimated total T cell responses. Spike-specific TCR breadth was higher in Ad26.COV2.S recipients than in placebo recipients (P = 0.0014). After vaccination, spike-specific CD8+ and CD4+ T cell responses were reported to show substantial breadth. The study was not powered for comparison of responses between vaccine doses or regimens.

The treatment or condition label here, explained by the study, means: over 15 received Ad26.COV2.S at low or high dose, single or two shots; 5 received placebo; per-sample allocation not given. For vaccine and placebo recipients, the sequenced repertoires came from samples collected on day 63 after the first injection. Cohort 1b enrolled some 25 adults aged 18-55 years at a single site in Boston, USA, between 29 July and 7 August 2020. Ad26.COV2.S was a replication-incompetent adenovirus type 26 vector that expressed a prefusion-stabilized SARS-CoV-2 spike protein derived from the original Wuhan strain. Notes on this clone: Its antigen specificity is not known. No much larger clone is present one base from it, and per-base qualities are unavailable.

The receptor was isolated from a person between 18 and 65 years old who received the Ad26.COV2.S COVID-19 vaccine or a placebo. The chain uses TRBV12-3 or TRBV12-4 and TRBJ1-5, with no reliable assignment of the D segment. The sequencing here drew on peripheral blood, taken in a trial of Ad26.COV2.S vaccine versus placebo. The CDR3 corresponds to CASSFSRNQPQHF. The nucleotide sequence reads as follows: TGTGCCAGCAGTTTCTCACGCAATCAGCCCCAGCATTTT.